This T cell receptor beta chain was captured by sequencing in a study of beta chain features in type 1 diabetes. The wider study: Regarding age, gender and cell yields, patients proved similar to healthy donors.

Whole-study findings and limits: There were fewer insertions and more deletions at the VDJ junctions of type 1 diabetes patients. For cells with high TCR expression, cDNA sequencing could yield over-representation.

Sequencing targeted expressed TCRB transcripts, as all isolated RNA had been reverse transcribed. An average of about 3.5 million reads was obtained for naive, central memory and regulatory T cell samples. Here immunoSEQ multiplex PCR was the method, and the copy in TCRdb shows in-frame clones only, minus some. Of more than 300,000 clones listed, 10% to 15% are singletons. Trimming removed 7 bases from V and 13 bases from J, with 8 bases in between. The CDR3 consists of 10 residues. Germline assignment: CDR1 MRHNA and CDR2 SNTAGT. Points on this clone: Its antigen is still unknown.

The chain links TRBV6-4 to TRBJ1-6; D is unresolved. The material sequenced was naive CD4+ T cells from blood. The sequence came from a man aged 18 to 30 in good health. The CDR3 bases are TGTGCCAGCATGGCGGTCCCCCTCCACTTT. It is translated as CASMAVPLHF.